Listed below are T cell receptor beta chains from one sample, sequenced in a study of blood T cells in healthy people across ages. Using its own MiXCR run on the 5' RACE reads, TCRdb lists one record per CDR3 protein. Among hundreds of thousands of distinct CDR3 sequences listed, approximately 40% were seen once. Specimen: blood. The receptors stem from a man older than 75 in good health. The CDR3 runs from the conserved cysteine through the conserved F or W. The D gene is left open where the match is weak. Rows may omit the clone size; those that give it use once, few, many or a size class.

TRBV6-2/TRBV6-3,NA,TRBD2,TRBJ2-1,TGTGCCAGCAGCCTAGGACTAGCGGGGGGACAAGAGACCCAGTTCTTC,CASSLGLAGGQETQFF
TRBV2,NA,TRBD2,TRBJ2-7,TGTGCCAGCAGCCCACGGGGGGTGGGGGGCTACGAGCAGTACTTC,CASSPRGVGGYEQYF
TRBV6-2/TRBV6-3,NA,NA,TRBJ1-1,TGTGCCAGCAGTTACTCGGGTGGGGTAGTCGTCACTGAAGCTTTCTTT,CASSYSGGVVVTEAFF
TRBV6-1,few,TRBD1,TRBJ1-2,TGTGCCAGCACCCCGACAGGGCCCGCATATGGCTACACCTTC,CASTPTGPAYGYTF
TRBV10-3,few,TRBD2,TRBJ2-5,TGTGCCATCGGCCCGGGACTAGCGGGAGGCACGGAGACCCAGTACTTC,CAIGPGLAGGTETQYF
TRBV6-5,NA,NA,TRBJ2-4,TGTGCCAGCAGAACCCAGTGGGAAGCCAAAAACATTCAGTACTTC,CASRTQWEAKNIQYF
TRBV9,NA,TRBD2,TRBJ2-4,TGTGCCAGCAGCGTAGGGTCTAGCGGGGGGGCGATCGGCAAAAACATTCAGTACTTC,CASSVGSSGGAIGKNIQYF
TRBV12-3/TRBV12-4,NA,NA,TRBJ2-1,TGTGCCAGCAGCCACCACTACAATGAGCAGTTCTTC,CASSHHYNEQFF
TRBV7-3,many,NA,TRBJ2-7,TGTGCCAGCAGCCCCCGGGGTGGCGAGCAGTACTTC,CASSPRGGEQYF
TRBV5-1,NA,NA,TRBJ1-2,TGCGCCAGCAGCTTGGACCAGGGGCGGTATGGCTACACCTTC,CASSLDQGRYGYTF
TRBV7-2,NA,TRBD1,TRBJ2-1,TGTGCCAGCAGCCCTATCCGACGGGACAGGGGATGGACCTACAATGAGCAGTTCTTC,CASSPIRRDRGWTYNEQFF
TRBV6-5,NA,TRBD1,TRBJ2-4,TGTGCCACCTTATCACAGGGGAACATTCAGTACTTC,CATLSQGNIQYF
TRBV12-3/TRBV12-4,NA,TRBD2,TRBJ2-1,TGTGCCAGCAGGAGCGGGATAAACAATGAGCAGTTCTTC,CASRSGINNEQFF
TRBV20-1,NA,NA,TRBJ2-3,TGCAGTGCTAGAGATGCGATAGCGGGCACAGATACGCAGTATTTT,CSARDAIAGTDTQYF
TRBV20-1,NA,TRBD2,TRBJ2-3,TGCAGTGCTAAAACGACTAGCGGGGGGAAAGATACGCAGTATTTT,CSAKTTSGGKDTQYF
TRBV4-3,few,NA,TRBJ2-3,TGCGCCAGCAGCCAAGATCTCGGCGGGGGCTGGGGAGATACGCAGTATTTT,CASSQDLGGGWGDTQYF
TRBV12-3/TRBV12-4,few,NA,TRBJ2-7,TGTGCCAGCAGAATCAGGGGCGGCGGCGACGAGCAGTACTTC,CASRIRGGGDEQYF
TRBV5-4,NA,TRBD1,TRBJ1-6,TGTGCCAGCAGCAAGGACAGGGGGAGTAATTCACCCCTCCACTTT,CASSKDRGSNSPLHF
TRBV5-5,NA,TRBD1,TRBJ1-2,TGTGCCAGCAGCGATTACAGGGGTTCGGGCTACACCTTC,CASSDYRGSGYTF
TRBV5-1,few,NA,TRBJ2-3,TGCGCCAGCAGCGGGAAGGGCGTCACAGATACGCAGTATTTT,CASSGKGVTDTQYF
TRBV6-4,many,NA,TRBJ2-1,TGTGCCAGCAGTGCGCTAGCGAAGGAAAGGCAGTTCTTC,CASSALAKERQFF
TRBV4-1,NA,TRBD1,TRBJ2-5,TGCGCCAGCAGCCAATATGAAACAGGGGGATACCAAGAGACCCAGTACTTC,CASSQYETGGYQETQYF
TRBV5-1,few,NA,TRBJ2-1,TGCGCCAGCAGCGGAGCTCAGGGTTTAGCTCAGAATGAGCAGTTCTTC,CASSGAQGLAQNEQFF
TRBV4-2,few,NA,TRBJ2-7,TGTGCCAGCAGCCAAGAGGGGGTGGGCGCCGGTATCTACGAGCAGTACTTC,CASSQEGVGAGIYEQYF
TRBV5-1,NA,TRBD2,TRBJ2-7,TGCGCCAGCAGCGACCCTCGGGAGGGTAAATACGAGCAGTACTTC,CASSDPREGKYEQYF
TRBV18,NA,NA,TRBJ1-3,TGTGCCAGCTCACCGGGACAATTAATCTCTGGAAACACCATATATTTT,CASSPGQLISGNTIYF
TRBV11-2,few,NA,TRBJ2-3,TGTGCCAGCAGCTTAGAACGGACTTTCACAGATACGCAGTATTTT,CASSLERTFTDTQYF
TRBV10-1,NA,NA,TRBJ2-1,TGCGCCAGCAGCCCCCCGGGGGCACCCACCTACAATGAGCAGTTCTTC,CASSPPGAPTYNEQFF
TRBV11-2,few,TRBD1,TRBJ2-7,TGTGCCAGCAGCTACCTCGGACAGGGTCTGTACGAGCAGTACTTC,CASSYLGQGLYEQYF
TRBV20-1,NA,TRBD2,TRBJ2-7,TGCAGTGCTAGAGGCGGTCCAGCGGGGGTTCCCGAGCAGTACTTC,CSARGGPAGVPEQYF
TRBV28,NA,NA,TRBJ1-1,TGTGCCAGCATAGGGGCCCGGAACACTGAAGCTTTCTTT,CASIGARNTEAFF
TRBV5-1,few,NA,TRBJ1-2,TGCGCCAGCAGCTTGGCCGCAGGAATTAACTATGGCTACACCTTC,CASSLAAGINYGYTF
TRBV20-1,few,NA,TRBJ2-5,TGCAGTGCTAGGTTGCAAGAGACCCAGTACTTC,CSARLQETQYF
TRBV6-5,many,NA,TRBJ2-5,TGTGCCAGCAGTTACTGGCAGGGCCGAGAGACCCAGTACTTC,CASSYWQGRETQYF
TRBV7-2,few,TRBD1,TRBJ2-7,TGTGCCAGCAGCTTAACGGGACAGGGGGCCAATGGGCAGTACTTC,CASSLTGQGANGQYF
TRBV7-2,NA,TRBD1,TRBJ2-5,TGTGCCAGCAGCTTAGGGACAGGCAACACCCAGTACTTC,CASSLGTGNTQYF
TRBV5-5,NA,NA,TRBJ1-1,TGTGCCAGCAGTGGGGGCTCTACTTATCGGGCGGACACTGAAGCTTTCTTT,CASSGGSTYRADTEAFF
TRBV20-1,many,TRBD2,TRBJ2-1,TGCAGTGCTAGCCCCGTTAGCGGGGGAACCGTAGGTGAGCAGTTCTTC,CSASPVSGGTVGEQFF
TRBV7-8,NA,NA,TRBJ2-6,TGTGCCAGCAGCTGGTACAGGGCGGGCAATGGGGCCAACGTCCTGACTTTC,CASSWYRAGNGANVLTF
TRBV5-5,many,NA,TRBJ1-4,TGTGCCAGCAGCTCAGGCTCAACTAATGAAAAACTGTTTTTT,CASSSGSTNEKLFF
TRBV15,NA,NA,TRBJ2-5,TGTGCCACCAGCAGAGATCTCAGGAGTTTTGAGACCCAGTACTTC,CATSRDLRSFETQYF
TRBV2,NA,TRBD1,TRBJ1-6,TGTGCCAGCAGAGACAGGGGTTTAACACCCCTCCACTTT,CASRDRGLTPLHF
TRBV5-1,many,NA,TRBJ2-1,TGCGCCAGCAGCTCAGAGGGACGCGCCTACAATGAGCAGTTCTTC,CASSSEGRAYNEQFF
TRBV5-1,NA,TRBD2,TRBJ2-7,TGCGCCAGCAGCTTGGAGGCGACTAGCGTCCGGGAGACCCTGTACTTC,CASSLEATSVRETLYF
TRBV20-1,NA,NA,TRBJ2-1,TGCAGTGCTAGGACAGGCGTAAGCTCCTACGAGCAGTTCTTC,CSARTGVSSYEQFF
TRBV21-1,few,NA,TRBJ1-2,TGTGCCAGCAGCAAGGGACGTGACCGGGGCTACACCTTC,CASSKGRDRGYTF
TRBV3-1,NA,TRBD2,TRBJ2-1,TGTGCCAGCAGCCAAGGGCCCTCAGGAGCGGGGGGGCAAGGTGAGCAGTTCTTC,CASSQGPSGAGGQGEQFF
TRBV24-1,NA,NA,TRBJ2-7,TGTGCCACCAGTGATTCCGGGACACTCTCCTACGAGCAGTACTTC,CATSDSGTLSYEQYF
TRBV27,few,NA,TRBJ2-1,TGTGCCAGCAGTTTATACCGGGACGTCTACAATGAGCAGTTCTTC,CASSLYRDVYNEQFF
TRBV6-1,few,NA,TRBJ2-6,TGTGCCAGCAGTGGGGAAATATCTGGGGCCAACGTCCTGACTTTC,CASSGEISGANVLTF
TRBV5-1,many,NA,TRBJ2-4,TGCGCCAGCAGCTACGGGACGGCCGGCTTGGGAAACATTCAGTACTTC,CASSYGTAGLGNIQYF
TRBV7-7,few,TRBD1,TRBJ2-2,TGTGCCAGCAGCCAACAGGGGTTCGCCGGGGAGCTGTTTTTT,CASSQQGFAGELFF
TRBV15,NA,NA,TRBJ2-2,TGTGCCACCAGCAGAGATGGGAGTAACACCGGGGAGCTGTTTTTT,CATSRDGSNTGELFF
TRBV5-1,few,NA,TRBJ2-6,TGCGCCAGCAGCTACGAACAGGTTTCTGGGGCCAACGTCCTGACTTTC,CASSYEQVSGANVLTF
TRBV5-1,NA,NA,TRBJ1-4,TGCGCCAGCAGCTTGACAGGGCGTGCAACTAATGAAAAACTGTTTTTT,CASSLTGRATNEKLFF
TRBV20-1,NA,NA,TRBJ1-5,TGCAGTGCTAGGGAGGGAACAAGCAATCAGCCCCAGCATTTT,CSAREGTSNQPQHF
TRBV12-3/TRBV12-4,few,TRBD1,TRBJ2-6,TGTGCCAGCAGTTTTGGTCGGGACAGGCTTTACGGGGCCAACGTCCTGACTTTC,CASSFGRDRLYGANVLTF
TRBV4-3,NA,NA,TRBJ2-7,TGCGCCAGCAGCCAAGCTGCTGGGGGGAATCTCTACGAGCAGTACTTC,CASSQAAGGNLYEQYF
TRBV3-1,few,NA,TRBJ1-6,TGTGCCAGCACCCAAGATCGAGGAGATAATTCGCCCCTCCACTTT,CASTQDRGDNSPLHF
TRBV5-1,NA,TRBD1,TRBJ2-3,TGCGCCAGCAGCTCCCAGGGGGCAGATACGCAGTATTTT,CASSSQGADTQYF